Listed below are T cell receptor beta chains from one sample, sequenced in a study of blood T cell repertoires in COVID-19. Clones were sequenced by immunoSEQ multiplex PCR, and TCRdb holds only the in-frame ones, with some missing. The sample carries 100,000 to 150,000 clones, approximately 80% recorded once. Sequences were obtained from peripheral blood. The origin of the receptors is a woman aged 45-65 years with acute or convalescent COVID-19. CDR3s leave out the opening cysteine and the closing phenylalanine or tryptophan.

j_call,v_call,cdr3_aa
TRBJ1-1,TRBV19,ASSSTTGSAEAF
TRBJ2-7,TRBV27,ASSLGTETYEQY
TRBJ1-1,TRBV20-1,SKQGNTEAF
TRBJ2-2,TRBV10-3,AIKEREGFGELF
TRBJ1-3,TRBV2,ASSELRGSGNTIY
TRBJ1-6,TRBV5-1,ASSFGGGRSLNSPLH
TRBJ2-2,TRBV29-1,SVEGTSGGYVGELF
TRBJ2-7,TRBV27,ASALAGGRYEQY
TRBJ1-2,TRBV5-4,ASSSRDRADGYT
TRBJ1-5,TRBV30,AWGTERNQPQH
TRBJ2-2,TRBV5-1,ASFLGGSNTGELF
TRBJ2-5,TRBV2,AGKTGGLIETQY
TRBJ2-5,TRBV5-1,ASSLERVEETQY
TRBJ2-7,TRBV7-9,ASTGTGVEQY
TRBJ1-6,TRBV7-2,ASSPGQGAQNSPLH
TRBJ2-1,TRBV29-1,SVISGSSPEQF
TRBJ1-1,TRBV5-1,ASSLPTMGGMPEAF
TRBJ1-2,TRBV5-1,ASSFGTATYGYT
TRBJ2-1,TRBV18,ASSPIRTSGRGYNEQF
TRBJ2-5,TRBV10-1,ASSGNSGGTQY
TRBJ1-1,TRBV20-1,SAVQGHEAF
TRBJ2-1,TRBV10-3,AIRIGDWVNEQF
TRBJ1-5,TRBV2,ASSGPVSNQPQH
TRBJ2-1,TRBV12-3/TRBV12-4,ASRTTGGGEQF
TRBJ2-7,TRBV27,ASSFRGTAQTGGVYEQY
TRBJ1-1,TRBV18,ASSPLIGRTEAF
TRBJ2-1,TRBV6-4,ASSVGTSGDNEQF
TRBJ1-5,TRBV5-8,ASSLVGQGKDQPQH
TRBJ1-6,TRBV7-9,ASSLGQGDSPLH
TRBJ2-2,TRBV7-3,ASSIDRGGELF
TRBJ1-4,TRBV5-1,ASSPSTGGSNEKLF
TRBJ1-1,TRBV19,ASSSRQGPNTEAF
TRBJ2-2,TRBV2,ASREQGTVTGELF
TRBJ1-1,TRBV10-2,ASSDASRTGIAAF
TRBJ1-4,TRBV5-1,ASSLGLTGNEKLF
TRBJ1-6,TRBV9,ASSADRGRSPLH
TRBJ1-3,TRBV6-5,ASIPPGGSGNTIY
TRBJ2-3,TRBV4-2,ASSQDLRSTDTQY
TRBJ1-5,TRBV6-1,ASSEIDRGDRPQH
TRBJ2-1,TRBV5-1,ASSPRTSTLLNEQF
TRBJ1-2,TRBV3-1/TRBV3-2,ASRYMGAYT
TRBJ1-2,TRBV6-5,ASREGLTRGYT
TRBJ1-1,TRBV29-1,SVAPRGGNTEAF
TRBJ1-2,TRBV6-5,ASTPPRQGAYT
TRBJ1-2,TRBV5-1,ASSSTAGHYGYT
TRBJ1-2,TRBV28,ASSLVGQGYGYT
TRBJ2-1,TRBV15,ATADGTSYRTEQF
TRBJ2-1,TRBV18,ASSQAAGVYNEQF